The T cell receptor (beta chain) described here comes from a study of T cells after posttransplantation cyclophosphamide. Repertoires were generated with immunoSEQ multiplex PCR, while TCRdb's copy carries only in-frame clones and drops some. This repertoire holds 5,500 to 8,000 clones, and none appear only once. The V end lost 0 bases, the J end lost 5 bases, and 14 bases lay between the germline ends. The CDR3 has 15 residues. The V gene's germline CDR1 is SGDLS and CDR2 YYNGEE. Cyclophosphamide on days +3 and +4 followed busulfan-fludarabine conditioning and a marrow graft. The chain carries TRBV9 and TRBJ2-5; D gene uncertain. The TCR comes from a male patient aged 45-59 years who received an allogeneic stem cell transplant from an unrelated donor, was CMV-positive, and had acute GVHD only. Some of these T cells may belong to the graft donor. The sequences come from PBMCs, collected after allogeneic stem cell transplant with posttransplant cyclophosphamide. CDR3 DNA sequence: TGTGCCAGCAGCGTAGGGAGCCACGCCGGTGAGACCCAGTACTTC. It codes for CASSVGSHAGETQYF.